The 20 T cell receptor beta chains listed next were all sequenced from one sample in a study of human T cells and chemical hapten exposure. TCRdb re-called the RACE reads with MiXCR, one entry per CDR3 protein. This repertoire shows roughly 30,000 distinct CDR3 sequences, around 7% found once; its top ten account for roughly 10%. Time point denoted: healthy volunteer bleed at 2 weeks. Whole blood that had not been fractionated was the source of extracted total RNA. The material sequenced was whole blood. The receptors derive from a human donor in good health. Some clones in this sample may be carry-over from other donors' samples.

In its sample, this clonotype was seen many times. CDR3 residues: CASSFDYGTDTQYF. CDR3 nucleotide sequence: TGTGCCAGCAGCTTCGATTACGGCACAGATACGCAGTATTTT. The chain uses TRBV11-3 and TRBJ2-3; D uncertain. Germline-derived CDR1 and CDR2 are SGHNT and YENEEA. The CDR3 loop spans 14 amino acids. V lost 3 bases and J 1 base, leaving 8 bases between the germline ends.

This clonotype showed up many times. The chain joins TRBV7-9 to TRBJ1-4; unclear D gene. This CDR3 region has 14 residues. Looked up from germline, CDR1 is SEHNR and CDR2 is FQNEAQ (reference sequence). V lost 5 bases to trimming and J lost 0 bases, with 7 bases between them. Here the CDR3 reads CASSPQTTNEKLFF. CDR3 nucleotide sequence: TGTGCCAGCAGCCCACAGACAACTAATGAAAAACTGTTTTTT.

V and J are TRBV4-3 and TRBJ1-3; the D is unclear. Per the germline V gene, CDR1 is LGHNA and CDR2 is YSLEER. V was trimmed by 0 bases and J by 4 bases, leaving 4 bases between them. The CDR3 contains 13 residues. CDR3 in DNA: TGCGCCAGCAGCCAAGAGCCCGGAAACACCATATATTTT. Amino acids: CASSQEPGNTIYF.

The rearrangement uses TRBV5-1 and TRBJ2-7, with 11 bases matching TRBD1. V gave up 2 bases and J gave up 4 bases; unmatched junction bases: 2. The CDR3 sequence is 14 residues long. In germline, CDR1 is SGHRS, CDR2 YFSETQ. The chain's CDR3 is CASSLGTGGYEQYF. The CDR3 DNA follows: TGCGCCAGCAGCTTAGGGACAGGGGGTTACGAGCAGTACTTC. The variable domain in full, with the rest retrieved from reference TRBV5-1 and TRBJ2-7, is KAGVTQTPRYLIKTRGQQVTLSCSPISGHRSVSWYQQTPGQGLQFLFEYFSETQRNKGNFPGRFSGRQFSNSRSEMNVSTLELGDSALYLCASSLGTGGYEQYFGPGTRLTVT.

The table lists this clonotype with a few counts. The rearrangement links TRBV2 to TRBJ2-7; D call uncertain. V lost 6 bases and J lost 5, with 17 bases in between. The CDR3 length is 14 residues. In germline, CDR1 is SNHLY, CDR2 FYNNEI. The CDR3 DNA is TGTGCCAGCAGGCCCAACGGAGTGGGGAACGAGCAGTACTTC. Translated, it gives CASRPNGVGNEQYF.

The chain combines TRBV28 with TRBJ1-5; D remains unclear. CDR1 is MDHEN, CDR2 SYDVKM, per germline. The CDR3 contains 13 residues. V shed 5 bases and J shed 6 bases, with 11 bases lying between them. The CDR3 sequence is CASSDPASQPQHF. DNA of the CDR3: TGTGCCAGCAGTGACCCCGCGAGTCAGCCCCAGCATTTT.

This clonotype is judged medium-sized. J is TRBJ1-1 and V is TRBV7-2, with D perhaps TRBD1 (5 bases). Trimming removed 1 base at V and 10 bases at J, with 13 bases between. This CDR3 spans 13 amino acids. CDR1 is SGHTA, CDR2 FQGNSA, per germline. The CDR3 nucleotides are TGTGCCAGCAGCTTAGATGGTTCAGGGAGAGCTTTCTTT. Translated: CASSLDGSGRAFF.

This clonotype has more than one count but fewer than ten. The chain combines TRBV28 with TRBJ1-1, with D possibly being TRBD1 (5 bases). Trimming pared 1 base from V and 1 base from J, leaving 10 bases between. Germline V gene lookup returns CDR1 MDHEN and CDR2 SYDVKM. The CDR3 spans 15 residues. The DNA for the CDR3 is TGTGCCAGCAGTTTATCTGGAGGGGCGAACACTGAAGCTTTCTTT. Translating it yields CASSLSGGANTEAFF.

The chain links TRBV7-7 to TRBJ2-3; 10 nucleotides align to TRBD2. Germline assignment: CDR1 SSHAT and CDR2 FNYEAQ (reference sequence). This CDR3 has 16 residues. The trim removed 5 bases at V and 4 bases at J, leaving 9 bases unmatched. The CDR3 DNA reads as TGTGCCAGCAGCGTCGGGACTAGCGTTTGTGCAGATACGCAGTATTTT. Translating it yields CASSVGTSVCADTQYF.

The sample holds many counts of this clonotype. The chain couples TRBV20-1 to TRBJ1-1; 7 nucleotides line up with TRBD1. V shed 6 bases, J shed 0 bases, and the junction held 4 bases outside the gene matches. The CDR3 has 13 amino acids. Germline CDR1 DFQATT, CDR2 SNEGSKA (reference sequence). This chain's CDR3 is CSARDSLNTEAFF. Here the CDR3 DNA reads TGCAGTGCCCGGGACAGCTTGAACACTGAAGCTTTCTTT.

This clonotype was counted between two and nine times. The CDR3 is CASSLPPNEQFF. CDR3 coding DNA: TGTGCCAGCAGTCTTCCCCCGAATGAGCAGTTCTTC. This chain joins TRBV12-3 or TRBV12-4 and TRBJ2-1, with D hard to call. This CDR3 is 12 amino acids long. V lost 5 bases, J lost 7 bases, and 9 bases lay in between.

This clonotype was counted ten times or more. This sequence joins TRBV7-8 and TRBJ1-2; the match to TRBD1 covers 9 bases. Germline trimming cut 5 bases from V and 5 bases from J; bases unmatched to any gene: 9. CDR1 is SGHVS and CDR2 is FQNEAQ in the germline V gene. The CDR3 totals 15 residues. In nucleotides, the CDR3 is TGTGCCAGCAGCCCGAACAGCGGACAGGGGTATGGCTACACCTTC. Translation: CASSPNSGQGYGYTF. Complete variable domain (other parts from reference TRBV7-8 and TRBJ1-2): GAGVSQSPRYKVAKRGQDVALRCDPISGHVSLFWYQQALGQGPEFLTYFQNEAQLDKSGLPSDRFFAERPEGSVSTLKIQRTQQEDSAVYLCASSPNSGQGYGYTFGSGTRLTVV.

The chain has TRBV6-5 and TRBJ1-6; 8 bases are a match to TRBD1. Germline values: CDR1 MNHEY, CDR2 SVGAGI. The V and J ends lost 1 base and 10 bases, in that order; junction bases with no gene match: 15. The CDR3 contains 18 residues. CDR3 in amino acids: CASSYWTGPGNQGSPLHF. The CDR3 DNA is TGTGCCAGCAGTTACTGGACAGGGCCAGGCAATCAGGGGTCACCCCTCCACTTT.

The V gene is TRBV19, the J gene TRBJ2-7, with unresolved D. Per germline, CDR1 LNHDA and CDR2 SQIVND (reference sequence). The CDR3 consists of 13 residues. The V end was cut by 3 bases, the J end by 6 bases, with 12 bases between. CDR3 amino acids: CASSITQVGEQYF. CDR3 in DNA: TGTGCCAGTAGTATCACTCAGGTCGGCGAGCAGTACTTC.

This clonotype came up a few times. The chain couples TRBV11-1 to TRBJ2-1; no clear D gene. The CDR3 is 14 residues long. Trimming removed 2 bases from V and 15 bases from J, with 20 bases in between. Germline loops: CDR1 SGHAT, CDR2 FQDESV (reference sequence). CDR3 region: CASSLTGMGWGPFF. The DNA for the CDR3 is TGTGCCAGCAGCTTAACGGGTATGGGGTGGGGTCCGTTCTTC.

The J gene is TRBJ2-7, the V gene TRBV6-6; D assignment may be TRBD1 or TRBD2 (6 bases each). This CDR3 is built from 15 residues. Trimming removed 4 bases from V and 6 bases from J, with 19 bases in between. The germline V gene encodes CDR1 MNHNY and CDR2 SVGAGI (reference sequence). As DNA, the CDR3 is TGTGCCAGCAGTTTTGACTTAGGGGGGCGGAGCGAGCAGTACTTC. Protein sequence: CASSFDLGGRSEQYF.

This clonotype has just a few counts. The rearrangement uses TRBV29-1 and TRBJ2-5; D gene unclear. The V gene's germline CDR1 is SQVTM and CDR2 ANQGSEA. V dropped 3 bases and J dropped 5 bases, with 25 bases sitting between them. CDR3 length: 17 amino acids. CDR3 sequence (DNA): TGCAGCGTTGAGGGGTCGGAAGGGTTCCCCCTTTACGAGACCCAGTACTTC. Protein product: CSVEGSEGFPLYETQYF.

In its sample, this clonotype was seen many times. V gene TRBV2 combines with J gene TRBJ2-1; a weak D match, TRBD2 (6 bases). Germline V lookup: CDR1 SNHLY, CDR2 FYNNEI. CDR3 size: 13 residues. V gave up 5 bases and J gave up 5 bases, with 10 bases separating them. In nucleotides, the CDR3 is TGTGCCAGCAGTAGGGACTTTAACAATGAGCAGTTCTTC. This sequence encodes CASSRDFNNEQFF.

This clonotype was detected many times. V is TRBV3-1 and J is TRBJ2-1; 14 bases match TRBD2. Trimming removed 3 bases from V and 1 base from J; junction bases left unmatched: 11. Per the germline V gene, CDR1 is LGHDT and CDR2 is YNNKEL (reference sequence). The CDR3 runs to 20 residues. The CDR3 loop reads CASSHTQGLAGETSYNEQFF. CDR3 DNA: TGTGCCAGCAGCCATACCCAGGGACTAGCGGGAGAAACTTCCTACAATGAGCAGTTCTTC.

This clonotype was seen more than once but under ten times. V gene TRBV7-9 combines with J gene TRBJ1-1, with D unclear. Germline V CDR1 and CDR2: SEHNR, FQNEAQ (reference sequence). The V and J ends lost 5 bases and 3 bases respectively, with 4 bases between them. The CDR3 sequence is 11 residues long. The CDR3 loop reads CASSRYTEAFF. The CDR3 DNA reads TGTGCCAGCAGCCGATACACTGAAGCTTTCTTT. The full variable domain, with the rest looked up from reference TRBV7-9 and TRBJ1-1, is DTGVSQNPRHKITKRGQNVTFRCDPISEHNRLYWYRQTLGQGPEFLTYFQNEAQLEKSRLLSDRFSAERPKGSFSTLEIQRTEQGDSAMYLCASSRYTEAFFGQGTRLTVV.